The TCR beta chain described here comes from a study of blood T cells in healthy people across ages. At the level of the study: Template switching recovered approximately one barcoded beta molecule for every two T cells. Study-wide results and caveats: It was held that diversity estimates obtained from one million T cells represented underestimates.

With regard to this clonotype: Its antigen is unidentified.

Sample-barcoded 5' priming and a J-beta primer mix drove a second PCR of roughly 7 to 11 cycles. TCRdb re-analysed the 5' RACE reads in MiXCR, keeping a single row per CDR3 protein. Among 1.5 million to 2 million distinct CDR3 sequences, about 50% were seen once, and the ten largest hold less than 2.5%. CDR1 and CDR2 (germline): SGHTA, FQGNSA. CDR3 length: 19 residues. The V and J ends lost 0 bases and 3 bases, in that order; junction bases with no gene match: 10. The rearrangement links TRBV7-2 to TRBJ2-3, with 12 bases aligning to TRBD2. The source material was blood. This receptor was taken from a woman in her 40s in good health. CDR3 in amino acids: CASSLAGILAGGLTDTQYF. The CDR3 nucleotides are TGTGCCAGCAGCTTAGCTGGAATACTAGCGGGGGGCCTAACAGATACGCAGTATTTT.